This T cell receptor (beta chain) is drawn from a study of blood T cell repertoires in COVID-19. Sequencing used immunoSEQ multiplex PCR; TCRdb keeps in-frame clones, though not all of them. The profile shows some 180,000 clones, roughly 81% of them singletons. This receptor was identified in a woman between 35 and 50 years old with COVID-19, enrolled during active disease. Specimen: peripheral blood.

CDR3 DNA sequence: TGTGCCAGCCGTAGGGGGCAGGAGACCCAGTACTTC. Translation: CASRRGQETQYF. J is TRBJ2-5 and V is TRBV12-3 or TRBV12-4; 7 nucleotides match TRBD1. The CDR3 is made up of 12 amino acids. Losses at the gene ends were 8 bases for V and 5 bases for J; bases not matched to a gene: 5.